This TCR beta chain was sequenced for a study of blood T cell repertoires in COVID-19. For the study at large: Some COVID-19 samples were acute and others convalescent; all came from the United States, Italy and Spain. Sample material is recorded as cDNA or gDNA derived from T cells, B-cell-depleted T cells, or PBMCs.

This clone occurred once. Germline lookup yields CDR1 KGHSH and CDR2 LQKENI. This CDR3 is built from 16 residues. The V end lost 1 base, the J end lost 4 bases, and 16 bases lay between the germline ends. Original processing notes: Estimated nucleated cell counts came from reference gene primer amplification. Libraries were prepared by immunoSEQ multiplex PCR; TCRdb keeps only in-frame clonotypes and omits some of them. That table is the source of V, J and clone size, and D and trimming were worked out from the DNA. The sample lists roughly 230,000 clones, around 87% occurring once. The sample consisted of peripheral blood. The source of this sequence is a woman aged 60-75 years with COVID-19, enrolled during active disease. The gene calls are TRBV18 and TRBJ1-1; D gene uncertain. Here the CDR3 reads CASSPLAAQLGTEAFF. In DNA, the CDR3 is TGTGCCAGCTCACCACTTGCGGCGCAGTTGGGCACTGAAGCTTTCTTT.